This TCR beta chain stems from a study of shared clonotypes between healthy human individuals. The CDR3 is made up of 14 amino acids. After removal of 2 bases from V and 4 bases from J, the junction contained 5 bases not matched to a gene. Germline assignment: CDR1 WNHNN and CDR2 SYGVQD (reference sequence). Researchers divided each subset's genomic DNA evenly across several immunoSEQ plates. Sequencing was performed with immunoSEQ multiplex PCR; in TCRdb, only in-frame clones are kept and a portion is missing. The sample lists roughly 2,000,000 clones, about 95% occurring once. To note about this clone: The antigen is not known.

Notes on the study in general: Some naive CD4 clonotypes, roughly 4.7%, turned up in common across four donors.

CD45RO-negative, CCR7-selected cells formed the naive CD8 fraction, which excluded terminally differentiated effector memory CD45RA+ cells. The TCR originated in a man aged 18 to 29 in good health. V and J are TRBV10-1 and TRBJ2-7; 7 bases map to TRBD1. The specimen was naive CD8+ T cells sorted from blood. DNA of the CDR3: TGCGCCAGCAGTGAGGAGGGGGCGACTTACGAGCAGTACTTC. Amino acids: CASSEEGATYEQYF.